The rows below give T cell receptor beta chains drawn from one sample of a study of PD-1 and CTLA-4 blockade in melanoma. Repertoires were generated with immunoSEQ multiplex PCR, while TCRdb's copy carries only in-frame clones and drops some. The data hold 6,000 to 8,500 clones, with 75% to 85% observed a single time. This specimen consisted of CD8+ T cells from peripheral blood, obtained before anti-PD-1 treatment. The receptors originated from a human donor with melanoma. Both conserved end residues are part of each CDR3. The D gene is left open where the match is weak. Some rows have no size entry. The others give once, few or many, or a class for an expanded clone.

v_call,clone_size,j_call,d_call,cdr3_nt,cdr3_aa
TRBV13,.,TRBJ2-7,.,TGTGCCAGCAGCTTAGCCGCGTCCGAGCAGTACTTC,CASSLAASEQYF
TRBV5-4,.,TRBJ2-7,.,TGTGCCAGCAGCTTGCAGCTACTGAGCTCCTACGAGCAGTACTTC,CASSLQLLSSYEQYF
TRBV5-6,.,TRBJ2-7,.,TGTGCCAGCAGCTTTCAAGTTCCCTACGAGCAGTACTTC,CASSFQVPYEQYF
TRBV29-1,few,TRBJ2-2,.,TGCAGCGCCCCGGTGACAGGTTCCGGGGAGCTGTTTTTT,CSAPVTGSGELFF
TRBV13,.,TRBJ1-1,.,TGTGCCAGCAGCTCCACAGGGATGAACACTGAAGCTTTCTTT,CASSSTGMNTEAFF
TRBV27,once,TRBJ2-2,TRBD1,TGTGCCAGCAGTTTAGGGACAGGGGTCACCGGGGAGCTGTTTTTT,CASSLGTGVTGELFF
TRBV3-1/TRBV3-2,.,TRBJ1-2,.,TGTGCCAGCAGTCCCGACAGTCCTAACTACTATGGCTACACCTTC,CASSPDSPNYYGYTF
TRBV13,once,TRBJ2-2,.,TGTGCCAGCAGCTTAGGCCTCCGGGACGGGGAGCTGTTTTTT,CASSLGLRDGELFF
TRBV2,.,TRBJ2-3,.,TGTGCCAGCAGTGAGGGGGGGCCTACAGATACGCAGTATTTT,CASSEGGPTDTQYF
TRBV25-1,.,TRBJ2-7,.,TGTGCCTCTGGGGCGGACACCCCCTACGAGCAGTACTTC,CASGADTPYEQYF
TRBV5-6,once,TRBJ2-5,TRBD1,TGTGCCAGCAGCCCCGGACAGGGGGAGACCCAGTACTTC,CASSPGQGETQYF
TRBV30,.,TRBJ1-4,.,TGTGCCTGGAGCCCGGGACCGCTTTTAACTAATGAAAAACTGTTTTTT,CAWSPGPLLTNEKLFF
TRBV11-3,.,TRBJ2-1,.,TGTGCCAGCAGCTTACGGAATGAGCAGTTCTTC,CASSLRNEQFF
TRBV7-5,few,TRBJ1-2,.,TGTGCCAGAAGCTTTAAGAACAGTTCGGATGGCTACACCTTC,CARSFKNSSDGYTF
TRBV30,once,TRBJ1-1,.,TGTGCCTGGAGTGTGTCGGTGCTGGAAGCTTTCTTT,CAWSVSVLEAFF
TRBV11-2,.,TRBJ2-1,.,TGTGCCAGCAGTGACAAAGGACAGCTACCTTACAATGAGCAGTTCTTC,CASSDKGQLPYNEQFF
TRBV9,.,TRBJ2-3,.,TGTGCCAGCTCAGGGCCAGGGCAGGGAGATACGCAGTATTTT,CASSGPGQGDTQYF
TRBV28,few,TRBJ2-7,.,TGTGCCAGCAGTATCCTGGGACAATCGACCTACGAGCAGTACTTC,CASSILGQSTYEQYF
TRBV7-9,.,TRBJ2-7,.,TGTGCCAGCAGCAAAACATACGAGCAGTACTTC,CASSKTYEQYF
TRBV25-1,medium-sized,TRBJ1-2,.,TGTGCCTACGATAGCGGGGGGGGCTACACCTTC,CAYDSGGGYTF
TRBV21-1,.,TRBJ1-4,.,TGTGCCAGTCGTCCCTTGAGGGGTAATGAAAAACTGTTTTTT,CASRPLRGNEKLFF
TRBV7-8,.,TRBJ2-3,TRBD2,TGTGCCAGCAGCTTAGAACCCCGACTAGCGGGAGATACGCAGTATTTT,CASSLEPRLAGDTQYF
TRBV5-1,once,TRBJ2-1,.,TGCGCCAGCAGCTTGGAAGTTGGGAATGAGCAGTTCTTC,CASSLEVGNEQFF
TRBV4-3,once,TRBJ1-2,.,TGCGCCAGCAGCCGGGACTACACTTTCGTAGACTATGGCTACACCTTC,CASSRDYTFVDYGYTF
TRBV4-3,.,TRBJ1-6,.,TGCGCCAGCAGCCAAGATTTAGGGGACGTCTATAATTCACCCCTCCACTTT,CASSQDLGDVYNSPLHF
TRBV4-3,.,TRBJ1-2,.,TGCGCCAGCAGCCAGTCCTACAGGGCCCCTAATGGCTACACCTTC,CASSQSYRAPNGYTF
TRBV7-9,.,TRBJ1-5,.,TGTGCCAGCAGCAGGGGACCAAATCAGCCCCAGCATTTT,CASSRGPNQPQHF
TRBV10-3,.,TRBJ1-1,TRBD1,TGTGCCATCAGTACAGGGGACAGGACTGAAGCTTTCTTT,CAISTGDRTEAFF
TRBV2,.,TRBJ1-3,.,TGTGCCAGCAAAGATTGGCAGACCTCTGGAAACACCATATATTTT,CASKDWQTSGNTIYF
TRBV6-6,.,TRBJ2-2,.,TGTGCCAGCCTAACATACACCGGGGAGCTGTTTTTT,CASLTYTGELFF
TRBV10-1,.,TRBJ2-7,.,TGCGCCAGCAGTGAATCGGACGGGAACGAGCAGTACTTC,CASSESDGNEQYF
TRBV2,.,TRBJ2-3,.,TGTGCCACCGACGGGACTAGCACAGATACGCAGTATTTT,CATDGTSTDTQYF
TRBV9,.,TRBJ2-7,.,TGTGCCAGCAGCCCCTTTGACGGGGGAGCATACGAGCAGTACTTC,CASSPFDGGAYEQYF
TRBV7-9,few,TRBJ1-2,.,TGTGCCAGCACCCGGGAGAGGGATGGCTACACCTTC,CASTRERDGYTF
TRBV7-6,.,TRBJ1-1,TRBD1,TGTGCCAGCAGCTCGGGACAGGGAGTACGCGGTTACCAAGCTTTCTTT,CASSSGQGVRGYQAFF
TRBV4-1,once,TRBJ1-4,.,TGCGCCAGCAGCCAAGTACGGATGAATGAAAAACTGTTTTTT,CASSQVRMNEKLFF
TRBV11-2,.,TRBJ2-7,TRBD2,TGTGCCAGCAGCTTAGGGGGACTAGAGTACGAGCAGTACTTC,CASSLGGLEYEQYF
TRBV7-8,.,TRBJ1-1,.,TGTGCCAGCAGCTTTGGTGTCGAAGCGATGAACACTGAAGCTTTCTTT,CASSFGVEAMNTEAFF
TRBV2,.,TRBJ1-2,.,TGTGCCAGCAGAGAGACAGATCACTATGGCTACACCTTC,CASRETDHYGYTF
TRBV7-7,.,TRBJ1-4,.,TGTGCTAGCAGCTTTCCAGGGGAGCAAACTAATGAAAAACTGTTTTTT,CASSFPGEQTNEKLFF
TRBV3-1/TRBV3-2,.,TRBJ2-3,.,TGTGCCAGCAGCCAAGATGCAGCGTTCAGCACAGATACGCAGTATTTT,CASSQDAAFSTDTQYF
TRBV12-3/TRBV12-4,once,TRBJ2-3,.,TGTGCCAGCAGCCCAGCGGGAGATACGCAGTATTTT,CASSPAGDTQYF
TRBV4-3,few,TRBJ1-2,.,TGCGCCAGCAGCCAAGAAATACAGAGCGTCTATGGCTACACCTTC,CASSQEIQSVYGYTF
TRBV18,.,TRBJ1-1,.,TGTGCCAGCTCACCACAAACAGGGACGAGGAACACTGAAGCTTTCTTT,CASSPQTGTRNTEAFF
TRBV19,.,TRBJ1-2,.,TGTGCCAGTAGTATAGGAGCAGGGGTGGGCTATGGCTACACCTTC,CASSIGAGVGYGYTF
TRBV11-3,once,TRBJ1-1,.,TGTGCCAGCAGCCCCCGAGGCAGGGTGAACACTGAAGCTTTCTTT,CASSPRGRVNTEAFF
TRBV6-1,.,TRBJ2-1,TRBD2,TGTGCCAGCAGTGAAATCGGTAGCGGGAGTGGCAATGAGCAGTTCTTC,CASSEIGSGSGNEQFF